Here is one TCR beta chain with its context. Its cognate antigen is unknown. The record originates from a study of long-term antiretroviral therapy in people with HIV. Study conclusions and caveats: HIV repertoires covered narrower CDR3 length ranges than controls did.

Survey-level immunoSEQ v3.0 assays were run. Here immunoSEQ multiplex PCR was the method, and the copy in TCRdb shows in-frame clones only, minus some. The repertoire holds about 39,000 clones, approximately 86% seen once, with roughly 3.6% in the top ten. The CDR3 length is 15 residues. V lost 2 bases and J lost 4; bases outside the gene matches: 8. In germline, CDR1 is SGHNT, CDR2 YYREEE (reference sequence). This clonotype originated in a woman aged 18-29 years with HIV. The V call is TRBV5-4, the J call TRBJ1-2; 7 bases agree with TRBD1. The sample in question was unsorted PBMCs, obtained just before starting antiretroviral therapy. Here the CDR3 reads CASSFRRGDLYGYTF. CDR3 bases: TGTGCCAGCAGCTTCCGCAGGGGGGACCTCTATGGCTACACCTTC.